Below, one T cell receptor beta chain is given with its context. The sample is drawn from a study of CD8 T cells in ankylosing spondylitis. Germline assignment: CDR1 SGHDT and CDR2 YYEEEE. The CDR3 consists of 13 residues. Losses at the gene ends were 10 bases for V and 6 bases for J; bases not matched to a gene: 12. One entry per CDR3 protein, called by TCRdb with MiXCR from the 5' RACE reads. The table lists a few hundred thousand distinct CDR3 sequences, roughly 20% of them singletons. V and J are TRBV5-6 and TRBJ1-2; TRBD1 aligns across 7 bases. Material: blood, either unsorted or a sorted T cell fraction (not recorded which). This TCR was sampled from a female donor with ankylosing spondylitis or in good health (not recorded which). The CDR3: CAAGRTGQNGYTF. The CDR3 nucleotides are TGTGCCGCCGGCAGGACAGGACAGAATGGCTACACCTTC.